Listed below are T cell receptor beta chains from one sample, sequenced in a study of Graves' ophthalmopathy and Graves' hyperthyroidism. TCRdb passed the multiplex PCR reads through MiXCR, listing each CDR3 protein once. The sample has 500,000 to 700,000 distinct CDR3 sequences, roughly 20% seen once; the top ten hold more than 5.5%. The sequenced sample was peripheral blood. Source of these receptors: a woman aged 18-29 years with stable Graves' hyperthyroidism. Some clones in this sample may be carry-over from other donors' samples. The CDR3 runs from the conserved cysteine through the conserved F or W. A D gene is named only where the DNA matches it firmly. Where a row states a size, it is once, few, many or the class of an expanded clone; other rows omit it.

abundance,d_gene,v_gene,j_gene,CDR3aa,CDR3nt
few,.,TRBV30,TRBJ1-1,CAWSVGPEAFF,TGTGCCTGGAGTGTGGGCCCTGAAGCTTTCTTT
many,.,TRBV7-9,TRBJ1-2,CATQLKGDANYGYTF,TGTGCCACCCAGCTTAAGGGAGACGCTAACTATGGCTACACCTTC
few,TRBD1,TRBV3-1,TRBJ1-6,CASSQVGQGGSPLHF,TGTGCCAGCAGCCAAGTAGGACAGGGCGGTTCACCCCTCCACTTT
many,.,TRBV12-3/TRBV12-4,TRBJ1-2,CASRNDRGARHGYTF,TGTGCCAGCAGAAATGATCGGGGGGCGCGTCATGGCTACACCTTC
many,.,TRBV11-1,TRBJ2-4,CASSRPTPAKNIQYF,TGTGCCAGCAGCCGCCCTACTCCGGCCAAAAACATTCAGTACTTC
many,TRBD2,TRBV12-3/TRBV12-4,TRBJ2-2,CASSLLAATGELFF,TGTGCCAGCAGTTTACTAGCGGCCACCGGGGAGCTGTTTTTT
.,TRBD2,TRBV29-1,TRBJ2-2,CSVTSGRFTGELFF,TGCAGCGTAACTAGCGGGAGGTTTACCGGGGAGCTGTTTTTT
many,.,TRBV27,TRBJ1-2,CASSYGQYYGYTF,TGTGCCAGCAGTTACGGACAGTACTATGGCTACACCTTC
many,.,TRBV20-1,TRBJ2-6,CSVVSGLGANVLTF,TGCAGTGTTGTTTCGGGATTAGGGGCCAACGTCCTGACTTTC
many,TRBD1,TRBV20-1,TRBJ1-2,CSARSRTGHAGYTF,TGCAGTGCTAGATCACGGACAGGCCACGCGGGCTACACCTTC
many,TRBD1,TRBV25-1,TRBJ2-7,CASSETFTGGSYEQYF,TGTGCCAGCAGTGAAACTTTCACAGGGGGCTCCTACGAGCAGTACTTC
many,.,TRBV5-1,TRBJ1-1,CASSSNGMNTEAFF,TGCGCCAGCAGCTCGAATGGTATGAACACTGAAGCTTTCTTT
many,.,TRBV7-3,TRBJ1-5,CASSLEAIGSGNQPQHF,TGTGCCAGCAGCTTAGAGGCGATAGGGAGTGGCAATCAGCCCCAGCATTTT
.,.,TRBV6-5,TRBJ2-5,CASSYSSGGPGTQYF,TGTGCCAGCAGTTACTCGAGTGGCGGTCCGGGGACCCAGTACTTC
.,.,TRBV6-4,TRBJ1-5,CASRRGSGQPQHF,TGTGCCAGCAGGAGAGGCTCGGGGCAGCCCCAGCATTTT
many,TRBD1,TRBV6-5,TRBJ1-5,CASSYPTGDQPQHF,TGTGCCAGCAGTTATCCGACAGGGGATCAGCCCCAGCATTTT
.,TRBD2,TRBV11-2,TRBJ2-5,CASSQSLGGEETQYF,TGTGCCAGCAGCCAGTCCCTGGGAGGGGAAGAGACCCAGTACTTC
.,.,TRBV20-1,TRBJ1-5,CSASPGLANQPQHF,TGCAGTGCTAGCCCGGGGTTGGCCAATCAGCCCCAGCATTTT
many,.,TRBV20-1,TRBJ1-2,CSASTDYGYTF,TGCAGTGCTAGTACAGACTATGGCTACACCTTC
many,.,TRBV2,TRBJ2-2,CASTLKGSTGELFF,TGTGCCAGCACCCTAAAGGGGAGCACCGGGGAGCTGTTTTTT
many,.,TRBV12-5,TRBJ1-2,CASGFPPAGSYGYTF,TGTGCTAGTGGTTTTCCCCCCGCGGGGTCCTATGGCTACACCTTC
many,.,TRBV29-1,TRBJ2-2,CSVEDPGRGNTGELFF,TGCAGCGTTGAAGATCCGGGACGGGGGAACACCGGGGAGCTGTTTTTT
.,TRBD2,TRBV28,TRBJ2-7,CASSLELAGGSSYEQYF,TGTGCCAGCAGTTTAGAGCTAGCGGGAGGGAGCTCCTACGAGCAGTACTTC
once,TRBD2,TRBV6-1,TRBJ2-3,CASSEGGGADTQYF,TGTGCCAGCAGTGAGGGTGGGGGGGCAGATACGCAGTATTTT
many,.,TRBV5-6,TRBJ2-6,CASSFRDILAGANVLTF,TGTGCCAGCAGCTTCCGGGACATTTTGGCTGGGGCCAACGTCCTGACTTTC
.,TRBD1,TRBV5-1,TRBJ1-1,CASSPWAGGQTEAFF,TGCGCCAGCAGTCCGTGGGCAGGGGGCCAAACTGAAGCTTTCTTT
many,.,TRBV7-3,TRBJ2-5,CASSRGAEETQYF,TGTGCCAGCAGCCGAGGGGCCGAAGAGACCCAGTACTTC
few,.,TRBV24-1,TRBJ1-5,CATRFGMRNQPQHF,TGTGCCACCAGATTTGGTATGAGAAATCAGCCCCAGCATTTT
.,.,TRBV11-1,TRBJ1-5,CASSTRNFLSNQPQHF,TGTGCCAGCAGCACCAGGAACTTCTTGAGCAATCAGCCCCAGCATTTT